This T cell receptor beta chain appears in the sequencing data of a study of shared clonotypes between healthy human individuals. A split of CD4+ cells into CD45RA+ naive and CD45RA-negative memory subsets was performed. With regard to this clone: Its antigen is unidentified.

Study-wide results and caveats: A handful of donors had approximately 4.6% of their naive CD4 clonotypes in common.

There are 14 residues in the CDR3. V lost 4 bases and J lost 6; bases outside the gene matches: 9. The germline V gene has CDR1 SGHRS and CDR2 YFSETQ. Only in-frame clones appear in the TCRdb table, and some are missing; sequencing was by immunoSEQ multiplex PCR. The data hold some 630,000 clones, with approximately 79% observed a single time. The sequenced sample was memory CD4+ T cells sorted from blood. Described subset: CD45RA-negative fraction. This clonotype originated in a woman in her twenties or thirties in good health. The rearrangement uses TRBV5-1 and TRBJ2-7, with 8 nucleotides matching TRBD2. Here the CDR3 DNA reads TGCGCCAGCAGCCTTTTAGCGGGAAGTCTCGAGCAGTACTTC. Amino acid sequence: CASSLLAGSLEQYF. The variable domain in full, completed from reference TRBV5-1 and TRBJ2-7, reads KAGVTQTPRYLIKTRGQQVTLSCSPISGHRSVSWYQQTPGQGLQFLFEYFSETQRNKGNFPGRFSGRQFSNSRSEMNVSTLELGDSALYLCASSLLAGSLEQYFGPGTRLTVT.